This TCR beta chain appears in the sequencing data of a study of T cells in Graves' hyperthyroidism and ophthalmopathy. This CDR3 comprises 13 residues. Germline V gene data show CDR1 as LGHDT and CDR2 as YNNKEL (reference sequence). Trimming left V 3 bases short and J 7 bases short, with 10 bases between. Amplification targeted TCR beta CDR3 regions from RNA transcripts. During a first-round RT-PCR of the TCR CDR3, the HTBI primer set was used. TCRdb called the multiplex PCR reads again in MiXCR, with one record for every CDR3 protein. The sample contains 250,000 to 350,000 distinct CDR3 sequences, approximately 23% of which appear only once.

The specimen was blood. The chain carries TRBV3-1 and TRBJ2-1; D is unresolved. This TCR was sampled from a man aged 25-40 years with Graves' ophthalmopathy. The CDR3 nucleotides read TGTGCCAGCAGCCACCTAGACTCAAATGAGCAGTTCTTC. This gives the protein CASSHLDSNEQFF.